These 18 T cell receptor beta chains were sequenced from one sample in a study of cytomegalovirus exposure and HLA in healthy donors. Researchers ran the PCR with 60 Vbeta and 13 Jbeta primers. TCRdb keeps only in-frame clones here, not all; method: immunoSEQ multiplex PCR. This listing includes about 140,000 clones. Sequenced sample: PBMCs. The receptor set was obtained from a male donor in good health and CMV-seronegative.

The chain links TRBV7-3 to TRBJ2-2, with 7 positions matching TRBD1. The CDR3 has 16 amino acids. Germline V CDR1 and CDR2: SGHTA, FQGTGA. V dropped 5 bases and J dropped 0; count of bases not matched to a gene: 6. CDR3 nucleotide sequence: TGTGCCAGCAGCCTACAGGGGTCCGCGAACACCGGGGAGCTGTTTTTT. This sequence encodes CASSLQGSANTGELFF.

About this clone itself: Relative to the germline gene, one junction end is altered; a read error may explain this. The J gene is TRBJ1-1, the V gene TRBV28; 8 bases agree with TRBD1. The CDR3 spans 16 residues. Germline loops: CDR1 MDHEN, CDR2 SYDVKM. In nucleotides, the CDR3 is TGTGCCGGCAGTTTCCCCTCAGGGACAGGATTCGCTGAAGCTTTCTTT. Encoded protein: CAGSFPSGTGFAEAFF. Based on the CDR3 plus reference TRBV28 and TRBJ1-1, the full variable domain is DVKVTQSSRYLVKRTGEKVFLECVQDMDHENMFWYRQDPGLGLRLIYFSYDVKMKEKGDIPEGYSVSREKKERFSLILESASTNQTSMYLCAGSFPSGTGFAEAFFGQGTRLTVV.

The V and J genes are TRBV6-6 and TRBJ1-6, with a possible D match to TRBD1 (6 bases). V was shortened by 5 bases and J by 10 bases, with 15 bases between the two germline ends. Germline assignment: CDR1 MNHNY and CDR2 SVGAGI (reference sequence). This CDR3 contains 14 residues. The CDR3 protein is CASSPQGQGSPLHF. The CDR3 nucleotides read TGTGCCAGCAGTCCCCAGGGGCAGGGCTCACCCCTCCACTTT.

This chain links TRBV2 with TRBJ1-2; perhaps TRBD1 as D (5 bases). In germline, CDR1 is SNHLY, CDR2 FYNNEI. Trimming stripped 4 bases from V and 9 bases from J, with 21 bases between. The CDR3 length is 15 residues. In DNA form, the CDR3 reads TGTGCCAGCAGTGTTAGGGGACTAGGGATTAGGCGCTACACCTTC. Translated: CASSVRGLGIRRYTF.

This chain links TRBV5-1 with TRBJ2-5, with 8 nucleotides matching TRBD1. The V segment lost 0 bases and the J segment 5 bases; nucleotides outside the gene matches: 12. CDR1 is SGHRS, CDR2 YFSETQ, per germline. The length of the CDR3 is 17 residues. Here the CDR3 DNA reads TGCGCCAGCAGCTTGGGTCCCTCAGGGGGCGCACGGGAGACCCAGTACTTC. It encodes CASSLGPSGGARETQYF.

V is TRBV5-6 and J is TRBJ2-1; 11 bases match TRBD2. V was pared by 3 bases and J by 4 bases, with 9 bases of the junction left unmatched. CDR1 is SGHDT, CDR2 YYEEEE, per germline. The CDR3 is made up of 17 amino acids. CDR3 sequence reads: CASSSSGRYLFYNEQFF. The CDR3 DNA reads as TGTGCCAGCAGCTCTAGCGGGAGGTACCTTTTTTACAATGAGCAGTTCTTC. Together with reference TRBV5-6 and TRBJ2-1, the CDR3 gives the full variable domain: DAGVTQSPTHLIKTRGQQVTLRCSPKSGHDTVSWYQQALGQGPQFIFQYYEEEERQRGNFPDRFSGHQFPNYSSELNVNALLLGDSALYLCASSSSGRYLFYNEQFFGPGTRLTVL.

The chain carries TRBV6-6 and TRBJ1-2; D unresolved. V was cut by 2 bases and J by 1 base, with 14 bases left in between. Per germline, CDR1 MNHNY and CDR2 SVGAGI (reference sequence). This CDR3 has 16 amino acids. The CDR3 DNA follows: TGTGCCAGCAGTTACGGGAGCCCACACGTTAACTATGGCTACACCTTC. Amino acid sequence: CASSYGSPHVNYGYTF.

The chain recombines TRBV7-8 with TRBJ2-3, with D possibly being TRBD2 (6 bases). V lost 5 bases and J 2 bases, leaving 17 bases between the germline ends. From germline, CDR1 is SGHVS and CDR2 FQNEAQ. This CDR3 region has 16 residues. CDR3 sequence: CASSPVQRVVTDTQYF. CDR3 DNA sequence: TGTGCCAGCAGCCCGGTTCAGCGGGTGGTCACAGATACGCAGTATTTT.

This chain joins TRBV29-1 and TRBJ2-7, with TRBD2 identical over 10 bases. CDR3 size: 13 residues. V shed 2 bases, J shed 6 bases, and the junction held 4 bases outside the gene matches. Germline-derived CDR1 and CDR2 are SQVTM and ANQGSEA. The CDR3 spells CSVEKREGLEQYF. The CDR3 DNA is TGCAGCGTTGAAAAGCGGGAGGGCCTCGAGCAGTACTTC.

The chain uses TRBV6-5 and TRBJ2-7; 11 positions agree with TRBD2. The CDR3 contains 15 residues. V lost 2 bases and J lost 3; bases outside the gene matches: 3. The germline CDR1 and CDR2 sequences are MNHEY and SVGAGI. In DNA form, the CDR3 reads TGTGCCAGCAGTTACCTAGCGGGAGGCAACTACGAGCAGTACTTC. Translation gives CASSYLAGGNYEQYF.

The V and J genes are TRBV2 and TRBJ2-7; 10 bases fit TRBD1. The CDR3 spans 13 residues. V lost 6 bases and J lost 3; bases outside the gene matches: 2. Germline CDR1 SNHLY, CDR2 FYNNEI. The CDR3 region has the DNA TGTGCCAGCAGAGGGACAGGGGACTACGAGCAGTACTTC. Translated, it gives CASRGTGDYEQYF. The full variable domain, its missing parts supplied by reference TRBV2 and TRBJ2-7, is EPEVTQTPSHQVTQMGQEVILRCVPISNHLYFYWYRQILGQKVEFLVSFYNNEISEKSEIFDDQFSVERPDGSNFTLKIRSTKLEDSAMYFCASRGTGDYEQYFGPGTRLTVT.

The chain is built from TRBV2 and TRBJ1-4; D remains ambiguous. Trimming removed 1 base at V and 5 bases at J, with 11 bases between. The CDR3 runs 15 residues. Germline V gene lookup returns CDR1 SNHLY and CDR2 FYNNEI. The CDR3 bases are TGTGCCAGCAGTGAAGGGACCCCGGGGAATGAAAAACTGTTTTTT. Protein: CASSEGTPGNEKLFF.

The chain couples TRBV18 to TRBJ1-1, with D perhaps matching TRBD1 (6 bases). The CDR3 has 14 amino acids. Germline V gene lookup returns CDR1 KGHSH and CDR2 LQKENI. V was clipped by 5 bases and J by 6 bases, with 16 bases between them. Here the CDR3 reads CASSVAGDLAEAFF. For the CDR3, the DNA is TGTGCCAGCTCAGTAGCAGGGGATCTGGCTGAAGCTTTCTTT.

The chain is built from TRBV6-1 and TRBJ1-3; D is unresolved. This CDR3 contains 12 residues. Trimming stripped 6 bases from V and 0 bases from J, with 3 bases between. The germline CDR1 and CDR2 sequences are MNHNS and SASEGT. CDR3 in amino acids: CASRYSGNTIYF. The CDR3 DNA is TGTGCCAGCAGGTACTCTGGAAACACCATATATTTT.

The V gene is TRBV5-1, the J gene TRBJ2-5; D is possibly TRBD1 (5 bases). Germline CDR1 reads SGHRS; CDR2 reads YFSETQ. V was cut by 6 bases and J by 2 bases, with 14 bases left in between. This CDR3 contains 14 residues. The CDR3 loop reads CASNLDSFQETQYF. In DNA, the CDR3 is TGCGCCAGCAATCTCGACAGTTTTCAAGAGACCCAGTACTTC.

The chain links TRBV7-6 to TRBJ2-5; 7 bases align to TRBD1. This CDR3 is built from 14 residues. J lost 1 base, V lost 5 bases, and 4 bases had no gene match. Per germline, CDR1 SGHVS and CDR2 FNYEAQ. The CDR3 DNA is TGTGCCAGCAGCAGCTACAGGGGCCAAGAGACCCAGTACTTC. Translation gives CASSSYRGQETQYF. The full variable domain, in which reference TRBV7-6 and TRBJ2-5 provide the parts outside the CDR3, is GAGVSQSPRYKVTKRGQDVALRCDPISGHVSLYWYRQALGQGPEFLTYFNYEAQQDKSGLPNDRFSAERPEGSISTLTIQRTEQRDSAMYRCASSSYRGQETQYFGPGTRLLVL.

The chain uses TRBV9 and TRBJ2-3, with TRBD2 as a possible D gene (6 bases). This CDR3 spans 15 amino acids. V was shortened by 0 bases and J by 1 base, with 9 bases between the two germline ends. Germline loops: CDR1 SGDLS, CDR2 YYNGEE. This chain's CDR3 is CASSVVSGGTDTQYF. CDR3 coding DNA: TGTGCCAGCAGCGTAGTCTCGGGGGGCACAGATACGCAGTATTTT.

The chain has TRBV30 and TRBJ1-6, with 8 bases lining up with TRBD1. CDR1 and CDR2 from the germline V gene are GTSNPN and SVGIG (reference sequence). With 5 bases clipped from V and 6 bases from J, the junction kept 9 bases outside the gene matches. This CDR3 spans 15 amino acids. For the CDR3, the DNA is TGTGCCTGGGGGCTGCAGGGGGCCCTTAATTCACCCCTCCACTTT. Its translation is CAWGLQGALNSPLHF.